The entry below gives a single T cell receptor (beta chain) sequence along with its context. Enrollment of patients from Seattle took place during active infection, with longitudinal follow-up. As originally analysed: Estimates of nucleated cell counts were drawn from the amplification of reference gene primers. The table came from immunoSEQ multiplex PCR; TCRdb's copy has only in-frame clones and leaves some out. D and trimming were read from the DNA, whereas the V and J calls and clone size are those reported in that table. The repertoire holds approximately 270,000 clones, about 85% seen once, with 0.87% in the top ten. The data were taken from a study of blood T cell repertoires in COVID-19. As for the study in general: The study drew acute and convalescent COVID-19 samples from the United States, Italy and Spain.

CDR1 and CDR2 (germline): MNHEY, SVGAGI. With 2 bases removed from V and 4 bases from J, the gap between germline ends came to 12 bases. CDR3 length equals 14 residues. The chain is built from TRBV6-5 and TRBJ2-7; D gene ambiguous. Sample: peripheral blood. This TCR was recovered from a human donor with COVID-19, enrolled during active disease. The donor label of this sample is uncertain. The CDR3 region has the DNA TGTGCCAGCAGTTACGGTCCCGGAGTATACGAGCAGTACTTC. This gives the protein CASSYGPGVYEQYF.